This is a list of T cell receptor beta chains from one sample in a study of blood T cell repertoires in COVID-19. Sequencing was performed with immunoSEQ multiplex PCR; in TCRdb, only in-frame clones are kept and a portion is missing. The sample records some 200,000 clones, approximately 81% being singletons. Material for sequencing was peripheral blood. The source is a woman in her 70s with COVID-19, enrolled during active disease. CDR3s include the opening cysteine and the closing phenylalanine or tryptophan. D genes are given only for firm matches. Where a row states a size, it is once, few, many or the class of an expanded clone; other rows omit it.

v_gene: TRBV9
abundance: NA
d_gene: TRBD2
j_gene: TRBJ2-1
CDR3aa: CASSVWRGSSYNEQFF
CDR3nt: TGTGCCAGCAGCGTATGGCGGGGGAGCTCCTACAATGAGCAGTTCTTC

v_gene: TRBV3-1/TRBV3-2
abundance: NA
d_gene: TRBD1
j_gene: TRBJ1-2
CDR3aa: CASSRTGVRYGYTF
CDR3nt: TGTGCCAGCAGCCGGACAGGGGTACGGTATGGCTACACCTTC

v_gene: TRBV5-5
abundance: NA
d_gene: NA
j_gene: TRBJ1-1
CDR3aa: CASSSQRSDTEAFF
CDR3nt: TGTGCCAGCAGCTCTCAGAGGTCCGACACTGAAGCTTTCTTT

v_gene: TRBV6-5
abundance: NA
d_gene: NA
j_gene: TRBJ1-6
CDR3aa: CASSYSQQSTNSPLHF
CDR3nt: TGTGCCAGCAGTTACTCACAGCAGTCTACCAATTCACCCCTCCACTTT

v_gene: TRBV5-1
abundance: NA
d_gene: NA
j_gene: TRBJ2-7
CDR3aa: CASSLGRGEEQYF
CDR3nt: TGCGCCAGCAGCTTGGGGAGGGGTGAAGAGCAGTACTTC

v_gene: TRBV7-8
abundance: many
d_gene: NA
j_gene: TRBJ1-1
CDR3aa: CASSSFTGMGIAEAFF
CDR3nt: TGTGCCAGCAGCTCCTTCACAGGGATGGGGATTGCTGAAGCTTTCTTT

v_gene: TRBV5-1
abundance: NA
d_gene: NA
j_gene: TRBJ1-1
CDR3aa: CASVGQGGLNTEAFF
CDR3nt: TGCGCCAGCGTGGGTCAAGGGGGTTTGAACACTGAAGCTTTCTTT

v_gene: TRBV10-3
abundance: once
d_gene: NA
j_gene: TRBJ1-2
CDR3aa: CAISESTSALAANYGYTF
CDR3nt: TGTGCCATCAGTGAGTCGACGTCAGCCCTAGCTGCTAACTATGGCTACACCTTC

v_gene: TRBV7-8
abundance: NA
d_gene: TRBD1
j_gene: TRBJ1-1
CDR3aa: CASSSRDRVTVEAFF
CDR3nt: TGTGCCAGCAGCTCCCGGGACAGGGTTACAGTTGAAGCTTTCTTT

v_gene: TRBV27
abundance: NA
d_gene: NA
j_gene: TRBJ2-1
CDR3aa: CASRTTEANEQFF
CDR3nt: TGTGCCAGCCGTACGACAGAGGCCAATGAGCAGTTCTTC

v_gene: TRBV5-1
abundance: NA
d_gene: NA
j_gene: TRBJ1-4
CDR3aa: CASSLTDATNEKLFF
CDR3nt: TGCGCCAGCAGCTTGACAGATGCAACTAATGAAAAACTGTTTTTT

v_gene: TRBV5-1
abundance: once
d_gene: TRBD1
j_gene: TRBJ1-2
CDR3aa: CASSLQGMQNGYTF
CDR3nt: TGCGCCAGCAGCTTACAGGGGATGCAGAATGGCTACACCTTC

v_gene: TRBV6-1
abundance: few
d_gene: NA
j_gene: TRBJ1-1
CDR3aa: CASILHTEAFF
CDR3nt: TGTGCCAGCATCCTTCACACTGAAGCTTTCTTT

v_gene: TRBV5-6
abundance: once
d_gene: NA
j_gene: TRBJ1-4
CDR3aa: CASSSGRTNEKLFF
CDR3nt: TGTGCCAGCAGTTCAGGGCGGACTAATGAAAAACTGTTTTTT

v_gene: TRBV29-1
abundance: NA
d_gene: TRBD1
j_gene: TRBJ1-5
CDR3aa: CSVEGDRGGPQHF
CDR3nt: TGCAGCGTTGAAGGTGACAGGGGAGGGCCCCAGCATTTT

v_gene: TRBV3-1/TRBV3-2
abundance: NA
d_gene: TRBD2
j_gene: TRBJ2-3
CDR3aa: CASSQVSGADTQYF
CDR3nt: TGTGCCAGCAGCCAAGTTAGCGGGGCAGATACGCAGTATTTT

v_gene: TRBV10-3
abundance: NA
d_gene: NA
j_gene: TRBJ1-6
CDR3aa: CAISENPRALNSSYNSPLHF
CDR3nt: TGTGCCATCAGTGAGAATCCTCGAGCCCTTAATAGCTCCTATAATTCACCCCTCCACTTT

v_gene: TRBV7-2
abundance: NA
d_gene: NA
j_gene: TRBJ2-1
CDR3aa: CASSPGFGQFF
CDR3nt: TGTGCCAGCAGCCCAGGCTTCGGGCAGTTCTTC

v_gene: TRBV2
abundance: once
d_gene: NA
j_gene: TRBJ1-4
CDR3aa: CASSDGLLEKLFF
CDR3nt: TGTGCCAGCAGTGACGGACTTCTCGAAAAACTGTTTTTT

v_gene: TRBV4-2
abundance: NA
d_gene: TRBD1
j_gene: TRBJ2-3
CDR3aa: CASSPTGAAFTDTQYF
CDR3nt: TGTGCCAGCAGCCCGACAGGGGCAGCGTTCACAGATACGCAGTATTTT

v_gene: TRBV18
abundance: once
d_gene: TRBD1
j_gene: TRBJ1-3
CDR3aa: CASSLNQGGENTIYF
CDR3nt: TGTGCCAGCTCACTAAATCAAGGGGGCGAAAACACCATATATTTT

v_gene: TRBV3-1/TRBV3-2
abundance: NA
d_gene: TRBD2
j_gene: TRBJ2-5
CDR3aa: CASSPRASGIRRFETQYF
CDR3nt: TGTGCCAGCAGCCCACGGGCTAGCGGGATTAGACGGTTTGAGACCCAGTACTTC

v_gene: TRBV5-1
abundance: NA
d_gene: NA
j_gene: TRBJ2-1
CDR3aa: CASSLQGIRTYNEQFF
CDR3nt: TGCGCCAGCAGCTTACAGGGAATAAGGACCTACAATGAGCAGTTCTTC

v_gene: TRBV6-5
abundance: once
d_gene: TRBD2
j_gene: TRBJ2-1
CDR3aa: CASSYTKWGGEQFF
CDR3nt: TGTGCCAGCAGTTACACCAAATGGGGGGGTGAGCAGTTCTTC

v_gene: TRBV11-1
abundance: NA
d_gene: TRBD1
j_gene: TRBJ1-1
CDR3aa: CASSQTWTGEVGAFF
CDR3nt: TGTGCCAGCAGCCAAACGTGGACAGGGGAGGTTGGAGCTTTCTTT

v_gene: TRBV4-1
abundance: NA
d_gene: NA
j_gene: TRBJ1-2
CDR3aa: CASSQDRRERYGYTF
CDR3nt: TGCGCCAGCAGCCAAGATAGGAGGGAGCGCTATGGCTACACCTTC

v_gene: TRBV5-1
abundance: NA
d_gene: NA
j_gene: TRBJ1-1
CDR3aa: CASQQGNTEAFF
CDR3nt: TGCGCCAGCCAACAGGGGAACACTGAAGCTTTCTTT

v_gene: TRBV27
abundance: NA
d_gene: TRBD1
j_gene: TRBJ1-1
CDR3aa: CASTPDRDGNTEAFF
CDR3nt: TGTGCCAGCACTCCGGACAGGGATGGAAACACTGAAGCTTTCTTT

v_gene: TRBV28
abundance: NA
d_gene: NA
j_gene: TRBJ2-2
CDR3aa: CASSLLSVIQTGELFF
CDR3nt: TGTGCCAGCAGTTTATTGAGTGTGATTCAAACCGGGGAGCTGTTTTTT

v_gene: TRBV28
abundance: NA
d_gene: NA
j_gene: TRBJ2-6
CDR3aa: CASSFTGSGANVLTF
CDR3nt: TGTGCCAGCAGTTTTACAGGTTCTGGGGCCAACGTCCTGACTTTC

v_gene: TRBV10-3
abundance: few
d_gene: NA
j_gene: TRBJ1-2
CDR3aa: CAIGAEGIYGYTF
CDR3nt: TGTGCCATTGGGGCGGAGGGGATCTATGGCTACACCTTC

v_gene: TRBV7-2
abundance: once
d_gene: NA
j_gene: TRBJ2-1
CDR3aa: CASSSGPWSSYNEQFF
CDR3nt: TGTGCCAGCAGCTCCGGCCCCTGGAGCTCCTACAATGAGCAGTTCTTC

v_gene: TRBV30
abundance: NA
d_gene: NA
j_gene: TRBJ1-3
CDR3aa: CAWSASPPTLRWGNTIYF
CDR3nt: TGTGCCTGGAGTGCCTCCCCTCCGACTTTAAGGTGGGGAAACACCATATATTTT

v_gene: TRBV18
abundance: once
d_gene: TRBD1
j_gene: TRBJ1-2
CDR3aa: CASSPQGAGRGYTF
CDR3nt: TGTGCCAGCTCACCCCAGGGGGCAGGACGTGGCTACACCTTC

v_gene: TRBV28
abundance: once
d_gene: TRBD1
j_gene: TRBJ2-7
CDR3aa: CVEKGQLSYEQYF
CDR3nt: TGTGTCGAGAAGGGACAGCTATCCTACGAGCAGTACTTC

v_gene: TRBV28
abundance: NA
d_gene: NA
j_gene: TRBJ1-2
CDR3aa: CASTPPGDGYTF
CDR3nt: TGTGCCAGCACCCCACCCGGGGATGGCTACACCTTC

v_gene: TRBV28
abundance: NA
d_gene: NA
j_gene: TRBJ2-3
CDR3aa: CASLGLGGGRSTQYF
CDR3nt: TGTGCCAGCCTGGGTCTGGGGGGCGGGAGAAGTACGCAGTATTTT

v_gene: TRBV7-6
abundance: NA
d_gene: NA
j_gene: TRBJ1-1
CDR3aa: CASSLDRDQGNTEAFF
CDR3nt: TGTGCCAGCAGCTTAGACCGAGACCAGGGGAACACTGAAGCTTTCTTT

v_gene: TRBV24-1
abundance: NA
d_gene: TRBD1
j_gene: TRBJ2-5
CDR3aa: CATSEPTGGLGETQYF
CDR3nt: TGTGCCACCAGTGAACCCACAGGGGGCTTGGGAGAGACCCAGTACTTC

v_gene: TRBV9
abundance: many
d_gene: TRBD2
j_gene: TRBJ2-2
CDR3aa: CASSVVAGDYTGELFF
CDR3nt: TGTGCCAGCAGCGTAGTAGCGGGGGACTACACCGGGGAGCTGTTTTTT

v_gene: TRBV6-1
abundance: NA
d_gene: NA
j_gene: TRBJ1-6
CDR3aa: CASSEDRQNSPLHF
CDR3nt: TGTGCCAGCAGTGAGGACAGACAGAATTCACCCCTCCACTTT

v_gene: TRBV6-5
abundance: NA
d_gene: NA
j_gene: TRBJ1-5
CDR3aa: CASTDRGGPQPQHF
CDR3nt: TGTGCCAGCACCGACCGCGGGGGACCTCAGCCCCAGCATTTT

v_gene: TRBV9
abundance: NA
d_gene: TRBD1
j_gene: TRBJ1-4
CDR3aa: CASSVGQDGEKLFF
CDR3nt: TGTGCCAGCAGCGTGGGACAGGATGGTGAAAAACTGTTTTTT

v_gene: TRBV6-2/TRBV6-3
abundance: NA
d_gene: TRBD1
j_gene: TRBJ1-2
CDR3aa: CASSPPGQGYGYTF
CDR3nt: TGTGCCAGCAGCCCTCCGGGACAGGGATATGGCTACACCTTC

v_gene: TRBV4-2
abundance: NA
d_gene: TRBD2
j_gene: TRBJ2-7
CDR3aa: CASSRGSGRDEQYF
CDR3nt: TGTGCCAGCAGCCGTGGGAGCGGGAGAGACGAGCAGTACTTC

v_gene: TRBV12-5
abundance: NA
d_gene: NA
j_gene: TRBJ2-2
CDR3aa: CASGDANTGELFF
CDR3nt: TGTGCTAGCGGGGATGCGAACACCGGGGAGCTGTTTTTT

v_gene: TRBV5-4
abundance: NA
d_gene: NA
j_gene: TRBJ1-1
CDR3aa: CASSPRGTAEAFF
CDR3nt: TGTGCCAGCAGCCCCCGGGGGACCGCTGAAGCTTTCTTT

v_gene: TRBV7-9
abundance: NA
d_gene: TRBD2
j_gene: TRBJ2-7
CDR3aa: CASSLVGLAVIKSEQYF
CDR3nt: TGTGCCAGCAGCTTAGTAGGACTAGCGGTGATTAAGTCGGAGCAGTACTTC

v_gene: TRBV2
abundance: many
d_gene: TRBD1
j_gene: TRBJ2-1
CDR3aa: CARGQGGGEQFF
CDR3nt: TGTGCCAGAGGACAGGGGGGAGGTGAGCAGTTCTTC

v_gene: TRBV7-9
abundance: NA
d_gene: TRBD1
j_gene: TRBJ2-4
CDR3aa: CASSLGTGGGIRDIQYF
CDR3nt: TGTGCCAGCAGCTTAGGAACAGGGGGCGGGATTCGAGACATTCAGTACTTC

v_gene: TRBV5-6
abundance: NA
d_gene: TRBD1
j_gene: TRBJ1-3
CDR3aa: CASSPGTGGGNTIYF
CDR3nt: TGTGCCAGCAGCCCTGGGACAGGGGGTGGAAACACCATATATTTT

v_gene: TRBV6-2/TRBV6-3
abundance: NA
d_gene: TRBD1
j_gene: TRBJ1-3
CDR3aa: CASSFRGTGQHLSGNTIYF
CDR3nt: TGTGCCAGCAGTTTTAGGGGGACAGGGCAACACCTCTCTGGAAACACCATATATTTT

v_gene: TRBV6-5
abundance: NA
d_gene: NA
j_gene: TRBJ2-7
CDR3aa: CASSPLARGSYEQYF
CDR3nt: TGTGCCAGCAGCCCGTTGGCCAGGGGCTCCTACGAGCAGTACTTC

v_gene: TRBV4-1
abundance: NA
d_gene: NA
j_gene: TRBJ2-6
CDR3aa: CASSQDRVAGANVLTF
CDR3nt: TGCGCCAGCAGCCAAGATCGGGTAGCTGGGGCCAACGTCCTGACTTTC

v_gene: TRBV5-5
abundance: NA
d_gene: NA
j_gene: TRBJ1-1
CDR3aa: CASSPQGRSTEAFF
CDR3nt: TGTGCCAGCAGCCCCCAGGGCAGGAGCACTGAAGCTTTCTTT

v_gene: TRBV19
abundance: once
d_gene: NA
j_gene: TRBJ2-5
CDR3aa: CASSITGIKETQYF
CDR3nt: TGTGCCAGTAGTATAACAGGGATAAAAGAGACCCAGTACTTC

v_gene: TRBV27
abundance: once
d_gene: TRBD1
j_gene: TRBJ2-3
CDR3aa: CASSSTGGRYTDTQYF
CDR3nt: TGTGCCAGCAGTTCAACAGGGGGGAGATACACAGATACGCAGTATTTT

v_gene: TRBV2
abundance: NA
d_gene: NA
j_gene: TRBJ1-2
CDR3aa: CASMLPSGANYGYTF
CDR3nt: TGTGCCAGCATGCTCCCTTCGGGGGCTAACTATGGCTACACCTTC

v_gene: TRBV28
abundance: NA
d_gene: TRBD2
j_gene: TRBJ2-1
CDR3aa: CASSRLAVINEQFF
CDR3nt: TGTGCCAGCAGTCGACTAGCGGTTATCAATGAGCAGTTCTTC